These 5 T cell receptor beta chains came from one sample sequenced in a study of blood T cell repertoires in COVID-19. The table came from immunoSEQ multiplex PCR; TCRdb's copy has only in-frame clones and leaves some out. The table records a few hundred thousand clones, around 78% of them present only once. The sample consisted of peripheral blood. Receptor source: a man aged 55 to 69 who had recovered from COVID-19.

V gene TRBV19 combines with J gene TRBJ2-7, with TRBD1 identical over 7 bases. The CDR3 spans 16 residues. Germline CDR1 and CDR2: LNHDA and SQIVND (reference sequence). V dropped 7 bases and J dropped 2; count of bases not matched to a gene: 14. The DNA for the CDR3 is TGTGCCAGTACCGCCTACCACAACGGACAGGCCTACGAGCAGTACTTC. Encoded protein: CASTAYHNGQAYEQYF.

This clone was seen a handful of times. CDR3 sequence: CASSVDVSGVRELFF. The DNA for the CDR3 is TGTGCCAGCAGCGTAGATGTTAGCGGGGTACGGGAGCTGTTTTTT. The rearrangement links TRBV9 to TRBJ2-2; 8 nucleotides align to TRBD2. Germline loops: CDR1 SGDLS, CDR2 YYNGEE. Losses at the gene ends were 0 bases for V and 9 bases for J; bases not matched to a gene: 7. The CDR3 sequence is 15 residues long.

The chain uses TRBV24-1 and TRBJ2-3; 7 bases map to TRBD2. The germline gives CDR1 KGHDR, CDR2 SFDVKD. V lost 5 bases, J lost 0 bases, and 4 bases stayed unmatched. The CDR3 runs 15 residues. CDR3: CATSGGGGSTDTQYF. For the CDR3, the DNA is TGTGCCACCAGTGGGGGCGGGGGTAGCACAGATACGCAGTATTTT.

V is TRBV21-1 and J is TRBJ2-1; the DNA was not compared with TRBD2, the D call given in the table. TRBV21-1 is termed a pseudogene. The CDR3 loop spans 17 amino acids. The CDR3 spells CASRSGASGSRYNEQFF. CDR3 sequence (DNA): TGTGCCAGCAGGAGTGGGGCTAGCGGGAGTAGGTACAATGAGCAGTTCTTC.

V usage is TRBV5-1 and J usage is TRBJ2-3, with D perhaps TRBD1 (5 bases). Trimming left V 4 bases short and J 0 bases short, with 15 bases between. This CDR3 has 16 residues. CDR1 is SGHRS, CDR2 YFSETQ, per germline. The CDR3 here is CASSINPGLSTDTQYF. The CDR3 DNA follows: TGCGCCAGCAGCATTAATCCAGGGCTTAGCACAGATACGCAGTATTTT.